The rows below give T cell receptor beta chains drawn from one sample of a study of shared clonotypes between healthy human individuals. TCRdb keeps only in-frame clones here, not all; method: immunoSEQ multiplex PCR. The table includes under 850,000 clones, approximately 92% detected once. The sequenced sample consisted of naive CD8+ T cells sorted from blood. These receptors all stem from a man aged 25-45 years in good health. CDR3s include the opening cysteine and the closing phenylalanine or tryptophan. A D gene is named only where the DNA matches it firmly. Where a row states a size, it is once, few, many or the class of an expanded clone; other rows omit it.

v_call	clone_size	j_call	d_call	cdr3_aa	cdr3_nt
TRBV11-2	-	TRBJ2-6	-	CASSPTSGANVLTF	TGTGCCAGCAGCCCTACCTCTGGGGCCAACGTCCTGACTTTC
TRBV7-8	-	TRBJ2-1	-	CASSLGPSSYNEQFF	TGTGCCAGCAGCCTCGGCCCTAGCTCCTACAATGAGCAGTTCTTC
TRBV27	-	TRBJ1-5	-	CASSFSQGYQPQHF	TGTGCCAGCAGTTTCAGCCAGGGATATCAGCCCCAGCATTTT
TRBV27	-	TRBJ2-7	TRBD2	CASSPLGLAGPYEQYF	TGTGCCAGCAGTCCTCTGGGACTAGCGGGGCCCTACGAGCAGTACTTC
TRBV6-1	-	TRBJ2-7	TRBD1	CAIPWTGPNEQYF	TGTGCCATCCCGTGGACAGGGCCGAACGAGCAGTACTTC
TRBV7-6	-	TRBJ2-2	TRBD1	CASRPGTGLTGELFF	TGTGCCAGCAGACCCGGGACAGGGCTAACCGGGGAGCTGTTTTTT
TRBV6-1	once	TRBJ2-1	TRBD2	CASSDIRPSGEQFF	TGTGCCAGCAGTGATATACGGCCTAGCGGTGAGCAGTTCTTC
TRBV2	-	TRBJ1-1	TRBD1	CASRGTGRAFF	TGTGCCAGCAGGGGGACAGGGCGAGCTTTCTTT
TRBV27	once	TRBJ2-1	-	CASSLNLGGSSYNEQFF	TGTGCCAGCAGTCTCAATCTCGGGGGCAGCTCCTACAATGAGCAGTTCTTC
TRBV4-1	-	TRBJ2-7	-	CASSPLAGGTYEQYF	TGCGCCAGCAGCCCCTTGGCGGGTGGAACCTACGAGCAGTACTTC
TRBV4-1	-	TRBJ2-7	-	CASSQDQRAGSYEQYF	TGCGCCAGCAGCCAAGATCAACGGGCAGGCTCCTACGAGCAGTACTTC
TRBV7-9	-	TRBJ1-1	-	CASNGGNTEAFF	TGTGCCAGCAATGGGGGGAACACTGAAGCTTTCTTT
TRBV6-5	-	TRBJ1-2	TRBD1	CASSPTGGFAGYTF	TGTGCCAGCAGTCCGACAGGGGGCTTCGCGGGCTACACCTTC
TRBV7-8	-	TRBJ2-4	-	CASSLLQGPDLAKNIQYF	TGTGCCAGCAGCTTACTACAAGGTCCTGACTTAGCCAAAAACATTCAGTACTTC
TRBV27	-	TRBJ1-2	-	CASTPHTTGNYGYTF	TGTGCCAGCACCCCCCATACGACGGGCAACTATGGCTACACCTTC
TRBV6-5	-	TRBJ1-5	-	CASRGDSNQPQHF	TGTGCCAGCAGGGGGGACAGCAATCAGCCCCAGCATTTT
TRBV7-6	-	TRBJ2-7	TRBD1	CASSFGTGGEQYF	TGTGCCAGCAGCTTCGGGACAGGGGGCGAGCAGTACTTC
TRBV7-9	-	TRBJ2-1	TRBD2	CASSWTSGTRANEQFF	TGTGCCAGCAGCTGGACTAGCGGGACTAGGGCCAATGAGCAGTTCTTC
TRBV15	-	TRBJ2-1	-	CATSRVNGVHEQFF	TGTGCCACCAGCAGGGTTAACGGGGTCCATGAGCAGTTCTTC
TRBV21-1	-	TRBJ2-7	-	CASSHLHGAKRPYEQYF	TGTGCCAGCAGCCATTTACACGGGGCTAAAAGGCCTTACGAGCAGTACTTC
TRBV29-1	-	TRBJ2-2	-	CSVGGTGELFF	TGCAGCGTTGGAGGGACCGGGGAGCTGTTTTTT
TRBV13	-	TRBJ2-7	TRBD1	CASRKQGASYEQYF	TGTGCCAGCAGGAAACAGGGGGCCTCCTACGAGCAGTACTTC
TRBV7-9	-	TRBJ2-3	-	CASSPRTDTQYF	TGTGCCAGCAGCCCGCGCACAGATACGCAGTATTTT
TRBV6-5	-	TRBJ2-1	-	CASSRGLDEQFF	TGTGCCAGCAGCCGGGGCCTGGATGAGCAGTTCTTC
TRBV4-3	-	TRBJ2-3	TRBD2	CASSQGLAGVMGSADTQYF	TGCGCCAGCAGCCAGGGACTAGCGGGAGTAATGGGGTCCGCGGATACGCAGTATTTT
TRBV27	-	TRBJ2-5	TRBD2	CASRPNGLAGEETQYF	TGTGCCAGCAGGCCAAACGGACTAGCGGGAGAAGAGACCCAGTACTTC
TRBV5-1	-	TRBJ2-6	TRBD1	CASSYKGQGSGANVLTF	TGCGCCAGCAGCTATAAGGGACAGGGGTCTGGGGCCAACGTCCTGACTTTC
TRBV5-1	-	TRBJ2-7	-	CASSPSWLLDEQYF	TGCGCCAGCAGCCCATCTTGGCTTTTGGACGAGCAGTACTTC
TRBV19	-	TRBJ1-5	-	CASSIDPGTHQPQHF	TGTGCCAGTAGTATAGATCCGGGGACACATCAGCCCCAGCATTTT
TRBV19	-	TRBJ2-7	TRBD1	CASSIAGDSFYEQYF	TGTGCCAGTAGTATAGCCGGGGACAGTTTTTACGAGCAGTACTTC
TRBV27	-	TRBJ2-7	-	CASSLLGAGYEQYF	TGTGCCAGCAGTTTACTAGGGGCTGGGTACGAGCAGTACTTC
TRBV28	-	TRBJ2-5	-	CASSLGTSKTQYF	TGTGCCAGCAGTTTAGGGACCAGCAAGACCCAGTACTTC
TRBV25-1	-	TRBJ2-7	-	CASSEDEQYF	TGTGCCAGCAGTGAAGACGAGCAGTACTTC
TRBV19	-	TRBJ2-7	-	CASTDGYEQYF	TGTGCCAGTACTGACGGCTACGAGCAGTACTTC
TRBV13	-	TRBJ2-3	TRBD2	CASSSKGLASDTQYF	TGTGCCAGCAGCTCCAAAGGACTAGCGTCAGATACGCAGTATTTT
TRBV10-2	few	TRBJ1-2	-	CASSESDALGYTF	TGCGCCAGCAGTGAGTCGGATGCATTAGGCTACACCTTC
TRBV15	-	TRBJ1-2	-	CATSREWTSVYGYTF	TGTGCCACCAGCAGAGAATGGACATCGGTGTATGGCTACACCTTC
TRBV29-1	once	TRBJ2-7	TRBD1	CSVLTGGEEQYF	TGCAGCGTCCTGACAGGGGGCGAAGAGCAGTACTTC
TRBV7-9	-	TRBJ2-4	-	CASSSSELNIQYF	TGTGCCAGCAGCTCTTCGGAACTAAACATTCAGTACTTC
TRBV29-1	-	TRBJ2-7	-	CSAVKQGDEQYF	TGCAGCGCCGTCAAGCAGGGCGACGAGCAGTACTTC
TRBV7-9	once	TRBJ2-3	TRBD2	CASSLSSGSTDTQYF	TGTGCCAGCAGCTTATCTAGCGGGAGTACAGATACGCAGTATTTT